The source of this T cell receptor (beta chain) is a study of identical twins. Germline CDR1 SGHTA, CDR2 FQGNSA. This CDR3 contains 14 residues. V lost 2 bases and J lost 4, with 11 bases in between. On this clonotype: Its antigen is undetermined.

The study, taken as a whole, reports: Weaker excess twin sharing was seen among beta out-of-frame sequences. Reduced insertions were recorded for abundant cord blood beta clonotypes, with no such pattern in memory repertoires.

A universal primer site came from template switching; cDNA carried unique molecular identifiers. TCRdb analysed the 5' RACE reads with MiXCR anew, one entry per CDR3 protein. The sample includes approximately 620,000 distinct CDR3 sequences, over 8.5% of them seen just once. This sample was shared with a second study, whose subject was yellow fever vaccine responses in identical twins.

Sequenced sample: PBMCs. V is TRBV7-2 and J is TRBJ2-5; the D call may be TRBD1 or TRBD2 (6 bases each). The receptor comes from a woman aged 18-29 years in good health. For the CDR3, the DNA is TGTGCCAGCAGCTTATGGGGGGCCCTAGAGACCCAGTACTTC. This gives the protein CASSLWGALETQYF.